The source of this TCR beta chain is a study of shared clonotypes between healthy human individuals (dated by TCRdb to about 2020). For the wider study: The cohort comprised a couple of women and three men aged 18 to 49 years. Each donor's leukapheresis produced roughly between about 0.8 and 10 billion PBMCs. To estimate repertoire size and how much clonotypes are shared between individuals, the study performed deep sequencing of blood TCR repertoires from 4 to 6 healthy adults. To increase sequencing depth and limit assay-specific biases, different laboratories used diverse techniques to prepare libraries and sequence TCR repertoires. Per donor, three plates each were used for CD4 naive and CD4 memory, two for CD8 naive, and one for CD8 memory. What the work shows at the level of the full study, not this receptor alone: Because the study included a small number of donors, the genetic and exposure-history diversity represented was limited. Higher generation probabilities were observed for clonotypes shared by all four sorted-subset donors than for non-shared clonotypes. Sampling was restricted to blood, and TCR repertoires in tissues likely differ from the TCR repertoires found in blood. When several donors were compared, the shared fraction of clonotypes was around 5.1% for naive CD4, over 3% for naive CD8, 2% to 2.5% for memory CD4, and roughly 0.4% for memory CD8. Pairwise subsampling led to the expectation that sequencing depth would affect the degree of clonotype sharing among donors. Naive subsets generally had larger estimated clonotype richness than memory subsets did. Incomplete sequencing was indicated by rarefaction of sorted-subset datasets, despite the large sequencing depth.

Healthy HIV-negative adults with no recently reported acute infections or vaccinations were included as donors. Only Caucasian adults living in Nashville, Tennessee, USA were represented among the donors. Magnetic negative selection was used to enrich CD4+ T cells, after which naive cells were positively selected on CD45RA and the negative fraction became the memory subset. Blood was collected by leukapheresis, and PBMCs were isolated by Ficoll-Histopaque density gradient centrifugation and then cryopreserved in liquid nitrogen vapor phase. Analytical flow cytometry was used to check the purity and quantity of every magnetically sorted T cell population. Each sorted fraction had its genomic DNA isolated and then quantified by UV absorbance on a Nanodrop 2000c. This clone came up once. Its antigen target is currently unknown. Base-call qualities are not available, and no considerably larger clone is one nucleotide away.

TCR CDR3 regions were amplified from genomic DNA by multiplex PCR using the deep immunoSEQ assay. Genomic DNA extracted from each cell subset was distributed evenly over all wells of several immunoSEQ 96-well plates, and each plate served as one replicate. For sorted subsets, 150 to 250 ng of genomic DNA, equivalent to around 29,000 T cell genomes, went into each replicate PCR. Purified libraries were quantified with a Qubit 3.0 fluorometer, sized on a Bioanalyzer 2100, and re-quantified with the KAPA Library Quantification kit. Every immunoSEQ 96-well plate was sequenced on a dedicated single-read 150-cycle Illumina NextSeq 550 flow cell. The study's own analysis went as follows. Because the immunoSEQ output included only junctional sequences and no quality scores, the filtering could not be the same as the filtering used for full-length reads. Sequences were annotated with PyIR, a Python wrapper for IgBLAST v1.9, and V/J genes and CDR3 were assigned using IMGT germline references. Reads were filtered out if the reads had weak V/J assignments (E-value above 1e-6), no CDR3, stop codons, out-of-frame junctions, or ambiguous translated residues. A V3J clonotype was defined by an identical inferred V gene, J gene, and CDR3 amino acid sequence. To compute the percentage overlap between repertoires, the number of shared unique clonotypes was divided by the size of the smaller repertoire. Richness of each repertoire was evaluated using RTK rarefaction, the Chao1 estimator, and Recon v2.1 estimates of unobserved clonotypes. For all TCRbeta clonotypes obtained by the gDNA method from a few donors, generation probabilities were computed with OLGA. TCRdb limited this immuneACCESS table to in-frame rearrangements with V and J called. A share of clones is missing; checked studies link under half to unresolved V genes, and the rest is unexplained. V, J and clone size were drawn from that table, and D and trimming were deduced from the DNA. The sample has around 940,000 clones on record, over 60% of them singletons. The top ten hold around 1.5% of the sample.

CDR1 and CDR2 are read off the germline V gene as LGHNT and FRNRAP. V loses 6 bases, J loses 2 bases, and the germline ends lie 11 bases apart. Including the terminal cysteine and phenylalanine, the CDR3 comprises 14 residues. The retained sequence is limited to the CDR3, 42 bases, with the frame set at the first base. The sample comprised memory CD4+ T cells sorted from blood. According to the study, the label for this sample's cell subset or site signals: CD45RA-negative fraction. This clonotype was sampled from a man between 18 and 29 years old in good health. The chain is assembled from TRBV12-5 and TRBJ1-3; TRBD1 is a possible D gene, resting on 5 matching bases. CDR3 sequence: CASGPSGPGNTIYF. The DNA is TGTGCTAGTGGCCCGTCGGGACCTGGAAACACCATATATTTT.